The TCR beta chain under discussion was sequenced for a study of blood T cell repertoires in COVID-19. Whole-study context: Both acute and convalescent COVID-19 samples were obtained from the United States, Italy and Spain. The cDNA or gDNA used as material had been derived from T cells, B-cell-depleted T cells, or PBMCs.

This CDR3 contains 16 residues. J gave up 4 bases and V 4 bases, and 10 bases lay outside the gene matches. Germline CDR1 is MNHNS and CDR2 is SASEGT. TCRdb's copy holds only in-frame clones and misses some; the assay was immunoSEQ multiplex PCR. Of 200,000 to 300,000 clones in the sample, approximately 83% were seen once. The chain combines TRBV6-1 with TRBJ2-3, with 8 bases matching TRBD2. The TCR comes from a woman in her thirties who had recovered from COVID-19. Sequenced sample: peripheral blood. The CDR3 protein is CASSVAGGAGSDTQYF. CDR3 bases: TGTGCCAGCAGTGTGGCCGGGGGGGCTGGGTCAGATACGCAGTATTTT.